Below, 32 T cell receptor beta chains from the same sample are listed, as sequenced in a study of T cells in Graves' hyperthyroidism and ophthalmopathy. It was RNA transcripts that yielded the amplified TCR beta CDR3 regions. First-round RT-PCR of the TCR CDR3 relied on the HTBI primer set. MiXCR, applied by TCRdb to the multiplex PCR reads, yields one record per CDR3 protein. The profile shows roughly 400,000 distinct CDR3 sequences, over 13% of them singletons. Material: blood. Receptors were obtained from a man aged 45-60 years with Graves' ophthalmopathy.

The gene calls are TRBV2 and TRBJ1-4; D might be TRBD1 (5 bases). From germline, CDR1 is SNHLY and CDR2 FYNNEI. V shed 7 bases and J shed 7 bases, with 7 bases lying between them. The CDR3 is made up of 11 amino acids. CDR3 DNA sequence: TGTGCCAGCATCGGGGGTGAAAAACTGTTTTTT. It specifies CASIGGEKLFF.

This clonotype was detected ten times or more. V is TRBV2 and J is TRBJ2-5; TRBD1 aligns across 9 bases. Germline values: CDR1 SNHLY, CDR2 FYNNEI. The V and J ends lost 4 bases and 3 bases, in that order; junction bases with no gene match: 9. The CDR3 extends over 16 amino acids. This CDR3 reads CASSGQQGAAEETQYF. Written as DNA, the CDR3 is TGTGCCAGCAGTGGTCAACAGGGGGCGGCCGAAGAGACCCAGTACTTC.

This clonotype has ten or more counts. V and J are TRBV28 and TRBJ2-1; 14 nucleotides align to TRBD2. Germline lookup yields CDR1 MDHEN and CDR2 SYDVKM. The junction had 6 bases not matched to a gene; V was cut back by 7 bases and J by 7 bases. The CDR3 runs 15 residues. In nucleotides, the CDR3 is TGTGCCAGCACCGCTCGACTAGCGGGAGGGAATGAGCAGTTCTTC. This gives the protein CASTARLAGGNEQFF.

This clonotype was counted only a few times. This chain uses TRBV5-1 with TRBJ1-2, with D tentatively TRBD1 (5 bases). Germline V gives CDR1 SGHRS, CDR2 YFSETQ. CDR3 length: 18 residues. The V and J ends lost 1 base and 3 bases respectively, with 22 bases between them. CDR3: CASSLRLGSQEYDYGYTF. The DNA for the CDR3 is TGCGCCAGCAGCTTGAGACTTGGTTCACAGGAATATGACTATGGCTACACCTTC.

This clonotype was observed many times. The chain employs TRBV5-1 and TRBJ1-2, with 7 bases identical to TRBD1. The CDR3 runs to 14 residues. Per the germline V gene, CDR1 is SGHRS and CDR2 is YFSETQ. The ends lost 3 bases at V and 4 bases at J; junction bases unmatched: 6. The CDR3 region has the DNA TGCGCCAGCAGCTCGACAGGGATCGGCTATGGCTACACCTTC. It yields the protein CASSSTGIGYGYTF.

This clonotype was seen ten or more times. The V call is TRBV7-2, the J call TRBJ2-6, with D possibly TRBD2 on 5 matching bases. Trimming pared 1 base from V and 0 bases from J, leaving 10 bases between. The CDR3 runs 17 residues. The germline V gene encodes CDR1 SGHTA and CDR2 FQGNSA. CDR3 nucleotide sequence: TGTGCCAGCAGCTTAGGCCGACTACGCTCTGGGGCCAACGTCCTGACTTTC. It specifies CASSLGRLRSGANVLTF.

This clonotype occurred many times. V usage is TRBV6-2 or TRBV6-3 and J usage is TRBJ2-7; 9 bases are a match to TRBD2. The CDR3 runs to 15 residues. Germline CDR1 MNHEY, CDR2 SVGEGT. The V segment lost 4 bases and the J segment 7 bases; nucleotides outside the gene matches: 11. CDR3 loop: CASSSNLAGVREQYF. As DNA, the CDR3 is TGTGCCAGCAGTTCCAATTTAGCGGGAGTACGAGAGCAGTACTTC.

V usage is TRBV25-1 and J usage is TRBJ2-7; TRBD2 might be the D (5 bases). Germline V gene sequence: CDR1 MGHDK, CDR2 SYGVNS. The CDR3 spans 13 residues. Trimming cost V 2 bases and J 7 bases, with 12 bases left between them. The CDR3 is CASSEGFSGEQYF. The CDR3 DNA is TGTGCCAGCAGTGAAGGGTTTTCGGGGGAGCAGTACTTC.

This clonotype was observed many times. The chain employs TRBV30 and TRBJ2-7, with D uncertain. This CDR3 is built from 13 residues. The germline V and J ends were trimmed by 0 bases and 5 bases, with 11 bases remaining between them. Germline values: CDR1 GTSNPN, CDR2 SVGIG (reference sequence). CDR3 nucleotide sequence: TGTGCCTGGAGTGTACCGGGCCTTGACGAGCAGTACTTC. It yields the protein CAWSVPGLDEQYF.

This clonotype was observed a few times. The chain couples TRBV19 to TRBJ2-6; no clear D gene. The CDR3 is 15 amino acids. V was trimmed by 3 bases and J by 2 bases, leaving 8 bases between them. The germline V gene has CDR1 LNHDA and CDR2 SQIVND (reference sequence). CDR3 in DNA: TGTGCCAGTAGTATGTGGGAAACTGGGGCCAACGTCCTGACTTTC. Translating it yields CASSMWETGANVLTF.

This clonotype appeared many times. The chain uses TRBV5-6 and TRBJ2-1; D possibly corresponds to TRBD2 (6 bases). This CDR3 has 16 residues. Between the trimmed V and J ends, which lost 0 bases and 2 bases, there was a span of 12 bases. Germline CDR1 reads SGHDT; CDR2 reads YYEEEE. The CDR3, as DNA: TGTGCCAGCAGCTTGGTGGAGGGCGAAACCTACAATGAGCAGTTCTTC. This codes for CASSLVEGETYNEQFF.

This clonotype has a count of ten or more. The chain uses TRBV30 and TRBJ2-7; D unclear. This CDR3 spans 14 amino acids. Germline assignment: CDR1 GTSNPN and CDR2 SVGIG (reference sequence). Trimming removed 6 bases from V and 0 bases from J, with 15 bases in between. The CDR3 here is CACRDHPSSYEQYF. The CDR3 DNA reads TGTGCCTGTCGAGACCACCCGAGCTCCTACGAGCAGTACTTC.

This clonotype was seen only a few times. The chain recombines TRBV7-6 with TRBJ2-2, with D maybe TRBD1 (5 bases). CDR3 length: 14 residues. V was trimmed by 1 base and J by 7 bases, leaving 10 bases between them. The germline V gene encodes CDR1 SGHVS and CDR2 FNYEAQ. The CDR3 DNA sequence: TGTGCCAGCAGCTTAGAAGGGGTCGTCGGGGAGCTGTTTTTT. Translating gives CASSLEGVVGELFF.

This clonotype has at least ten counts. This rearrangement joins TRBV12-3 or TRBV12-4 to TRBJ2-2, with D possibly matching TRBD1 (6 bases). The V end lost 4 bases, the J end lost 5 bases, and 14 bases lay between the germline ends. This CDR3 has 15 residues. The CDR3 nucleotides are TGTGCCAGCAGTTCAGCACAGGGTCAGACCGGGGAGCTGTTTTTT. Its translation: CASSSAQGQTGELFF.

At least ten counts were recorded for this clonotype. The chain is built from TRBV7-8 and TRBJ2-2; TRBD2 matches at 8 bases. The CDR3 is made up of 16 amino acids. Per the germline V gene, CDR1 is SGHVS and CDR2 is FQNEAQ. After removal of 4 bases from V and 7 bases from J, the junction contained 11 bases not matched to a gene. The CDR3 sequence is CASSSRGLEGVGELFF. The CDR3 DNA follows: TGTGCCAGCAGCTCCAGGGGACTAGAGGGGGTCGGGGAGCTGTTTTTT.

As for this clonotype: A much more abundant neighbour one base away suggests this may be a read error. The chain is built from TRBV15 and TRBJ2-1; D is possibly TRBD2 (6 bases). Germline CDR1 LNHNV, CDR2 YYDKDF (reference sequence). The CDR3 totals 15 residues. This chain's CDR3 is CATTRRTGESNERFF. Here the CDR3 DNA reads TGTGCCACCACCCGACGAACGGGAGAGTCGAATGAGCGGTTCTTC.

The rearrangement links TRBV7-2 to TRBJ2-7; D is undetermined. V gave up 6 bases and J gave up 2 bases, with 17 bases separating them. CDR1 and CDR2 from the germline V gene are SGHTA and FQGNSA. The CDR3 is 15 residues long. CDR3: CASRAGETPPYEQYF. The DNA of the CDR3 is TGTGCCAGCAGGGCTGGAGAGACACCGCCCTACGAGCAGTACTTC.

This clonotype showed up many times. The chain links TRBV13 to TRBJ2-5; 7 positions match TRBD1. J gave up 0 bases and V 5 bases, and 9 bases lay outside the gene matches. The CDR3 runs to 16 residues. From germline, CDR1 is PRHDT and CDR2 FYEKMQ (reference sequence). The DNA of the CDR3 is TGTGCCAGCAGCCCCGAGAGGGGGCGCCACCAAGAGACCCAGTACTTC. Protein: CASSPERGRHQETQYF. The full variable domain, its missing parts supplied by reference TRBV13 and TRBJ2-5, is AAGVIQSPRHLIKEKRETATLKCYPIPRHDTVYWYQQGPGQDPQFLISFYEKMQSDKGSIPDRFSAQQFSDYHSELNMSSLELGDSALYFCASSPERGRHQETQYFGPGTRLLVL.

This clonotype has more than one count but fewer than ten. The chain combines TRBV14 with TRBJ2-1, with D uncertain. The CDR3 length is 16 residues. Germline CDR1 is SGHDN and CDR2 is FVKESK. Trimming left V 1 base short and J 5 bases short, with 15 bases between. CDR3 amino acids: CASSQGVGIDNNEQFF. The CDR3 nucleotides read TGTGCCAGCAGCCAAGGGGTAGGGATCGACAACAATGAGCAGTTCTTC.

This clonotype was counted between two and nine times. The rearrangement joins TRBV6-1 to TRBJ1-5, with a possible D match to TRBD1 (6 bases). Deletions cut 4 bases from V and 2 bases from J, with 12 bases between. The CDR3 is 15 amino acids. Germline CDR1 is MNHNS and CDR2 is SASEGT. CDR3 DNA: TGTGCCAGCAGTGTTGAGGGGGGAGGCAATCAGCCCCAGCATTTT. Translating it yields CASSVEGGGNQPQHF.

This clonotype was counted many times. The chain recombines TRBV20-1 with TRBJ2-7; 9 positions match TRBD1. The CDR3 runs to 17 residues. Germline-derived CDR1 and CDR2 are DFQATT and SNEGSKA (reference sequence). V lost 1 base, J lost 3 bases, and 13 bases stayed unmatched. The CDR3, as DNA: TGCAGTGCTAGAGGGGCAGTGCTTGGACAGGGGAACTACGAGCAGTACTTC. Protein sequence: CSARGAVLGQGNYEQYF.

The chain is built from TRBV6-2 or TRBV6-3 and TRBJ1-5; tentatively, D is TRBD1 (6 bases). This CDR3 comprises 16 residues. Germline-derived CDR1 and CDR2 are MNHEY and SVGEGT. Trimming took 7 bases from V and 0 from J, leaving 16 bases between them. CDR3 amino acids: CASTMDRENSNQPQHF. Written as DNA, the CDR3 is TGTGCCAGCACAATGGACAGAGAAAATAGCAATCAGCCCCAGCATTTT.

The table lists this clonotype with many counts. V and J are TRBV7-9 and TRBJ2-7; 8 bases align to TRBD2. The CDR3 length is 16 residues. V trimming: 5 bases; J trimming: 0 bases; junction bases outside the gene matches: 9. Germline V gene lookup returns CDR1 SEHNR and CDR2 FQNEAQ (reference sequence). In DNA form, the CDR3 reads TGTGCCAGCAGCCCGGGAAGCGGGGGCATCTCCTACGAGCAGTACTTC. Protein product: CASSPGSGGISYEQYF.

This clonotype was recorded many times. J is TRBJ1-1 and V is TRBV24-1, with no clear D. The germline V and J ends were trimmed by 4 bases and 11 bases, with 10 bases remaining between them. CDR3 size: 11 residues. Looked up from germline, CDR1 is KGHDR and CDR2 is SFDVKD. The CDR3 loop reads CATSDTTRAFF. The CDR3 region has the DNA TGTGCCACCAGTGACACGACAAGGGCTTTCTTT.

A few counts support this clonotype. The rearrangement links TRBV27 to TRBJ1-2, with 7 bases that match TRBD1. Germline V gives CDR1 MNHEY, CDR2 SMNVEV (reference sequence). Germline trimming cut 5 bases from V and 4 bases from J; bases unmatched to any gene: 10. The CDR3 totals 15 residues. CDR3 region: CASSTSGQQVYGYTF. DNA of the CDR3: TGTGCCAGCAGTACCTCGGGACAGCAAGTCTATGGCTACACCTTC.

J is TRBJ2-1 and V is TRBV28; D call uncertain. V shed 3 bases and J shed 2 bases, with 8 bases lying between them. The CDR3 loop spans 14 amino acids. The V gene's germline CDR1 is MDHEN and CDR2 SYDVKM. CDR3 amino acids: CASSFADTYNEQFF. The CDR3 DNA reads TGTGCCAGCAGTTTTGCAGACACCTACAATGAGCAGTTCTTC.

This clonotype was seen a few times. The J gene is TRBJ2-1, the V gene TRBV5-5; 10 nucleotides align to TRBD1. The CDR3 consists of 16 residues. Germline CDR1 SGHKS, CDR2 YYEKEE (reference sequence). V was clipped by 0 bases and J by 10 bases; unmatched bases: 10. The CDR3 sequence is CASSLVVTGGFGEQFF. CDR3 DNA sequence: TGTGCCAGCAGCTTGGTTGTGACAGGGGGCTTCGGGGAGCAGTTCTTC.

This clonotype occurred a few times. J is TRBJ1-5 and V is TRBV27; 9 bases are a match to TRBD1. The CDR3 covers 17 residues. V dropped 6 bases and J dropped 4; count of bases not matched to a gene: 13. Germline V CDR1 and CDR2: MNHEY, SMNVEV (reference sequence). The CDR3 nucleotides read TGTGCCAGCAGAAAGAGTGTAGGGACAGGGAATAATCAGCCCCAGCATTTT. This sequence encodes CASRKSVGTGNNQPQHF.

The sample holds many counts of this clonotype. V usage is TRBV27 and J usage is TRBJ1-5; 7 bases map to TRBD1. The trim removed 6 bases at V and 0 bases at J, leaving 11 bases unmatched. The germline V gene encodes CDR1 MNHEY and CDR2 SMNVEV (reference sequence). The CDR3 is 17 residues long. The CDR3 loop is CASSPTGTAFSNQPQHF. The CDR3 nucleotides are TGTGCCAGCAGCCCGACAGGGACGGCATTTAGCAATCAGCCCCAGCATTTT.

The chain has TRBV4-3 and TRBJ2-1; D may be TRBD1 or TRBD2 (5 bases each). The germline V gene has CDR1 LGHNA and CDR2 YSLEER. The CDR3 runs to 13 residues. V shed 6 bases and J shed 5 bases, with 11 bases lying between them. CDR3 loop: CASRRGTNNEQFF. CDR3 in DNA: TGCGCCAGCAGACGTGGGACCAACAATGAGCAGTTCTTC.

The chain is built from TRBV5-1 and TRBJ1-2; D may be TRBD1 (5 bases). The ends were cut back, 4 bases at V and 7 bases at J, with 14 bases in the middle. Per germline, CDR1 SGHRS and CDR2 YFSETQ. The CDR3 has 13 amino acids. This chain's CDR3 is CASSDGGRGGYTF. As DNA, the CDR3 is TGCGCCAGCAGCGATGGGGGAAGGGGTGGCTACACCTTC.

As for this clonotype: With a much larger clone just one base away, this may be a read error. The chain carries TRBV30 and TRBJ1-1; D not resolved. CDR3 length: 13 amino acids. CDR1 and CDR2 (germline): GTSNPN, SVGIG (reference sequence). Trimming left V 2 bases short and J 3 bases short, with 10 bases between. The CDR3 is CAWSRNGYTEAFF. The CDR3 region has the DNA TGTGCCTGGAGTCGGAACGGGTACACTGAAGCTTTCTTT.